Reported below is one T cell receptor (beta chain). The antigen is undetermined. CDR3 length: 13 amino acids. The V and J ends lost 4 bases and 7 bases respectively, with 11 bases between them. The germline V gene has CDR1 SQVTM and CDR2 ANQGSEA. The entry originates in a study of T cell repertoires in cytomegalovirus infection. Overall study findings and caveats: CMV-specific HLA-C-restricted TCR beta clonotypes dominated the ex vivo response.

Using its own MiXCR run on the reads, TCRdb lists one record per CDR3 protein. The sample contains 740,000 or so distinct CDR3 sequences, roughly a third of which appear only once. This receptor was identified in a human donor in good health (CMV status not recorded). Some clones in this sample may be carry-over from other donors' samples. The genes are TRBV29-1 and TRBJ1-6; a weak D match, TRBD1 (5 bases). Material for sequencing was PBMCs. CDR3 coding DNA: TGCAGCGTTGGTGGGACCAAGAATTCACCCCTCCACTTT. Translating it yields CSVGGTKNSPLHF. The variable domain in full, completed from reference TRBV29-1 and TRBJ1-6, reads SAVISQKPSRDICQRGTSLTIQCQVDSQVTMMFWYRQQPGQSLTLIATANQGSEATYESGFVIDKFPISRPNLTFSTLTVSNMSPEDSSIYLCSVGGTKNSPLHFGNGTRLTVT.